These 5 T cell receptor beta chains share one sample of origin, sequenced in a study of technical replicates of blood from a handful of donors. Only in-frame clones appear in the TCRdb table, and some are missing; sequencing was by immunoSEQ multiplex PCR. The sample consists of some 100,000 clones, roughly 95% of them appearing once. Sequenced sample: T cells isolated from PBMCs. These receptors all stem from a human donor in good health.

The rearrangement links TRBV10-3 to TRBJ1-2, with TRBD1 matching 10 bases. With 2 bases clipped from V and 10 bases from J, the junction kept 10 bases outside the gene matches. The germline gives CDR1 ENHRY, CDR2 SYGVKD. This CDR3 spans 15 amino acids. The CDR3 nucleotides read TGTGCCATCAGTGAGCCACCGACAGGGGGCGCCGACTACACCTTC. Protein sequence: CAISEPPTGGADYTF.

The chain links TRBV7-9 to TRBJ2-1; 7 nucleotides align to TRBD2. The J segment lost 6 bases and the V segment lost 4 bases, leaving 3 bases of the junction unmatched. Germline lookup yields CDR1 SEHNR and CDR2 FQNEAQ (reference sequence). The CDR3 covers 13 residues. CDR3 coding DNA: TGTGCCAGCAGCTCAACGGGGGGCAATGAGCAGTTCTTC. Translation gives CASSSTGGNEQFF.

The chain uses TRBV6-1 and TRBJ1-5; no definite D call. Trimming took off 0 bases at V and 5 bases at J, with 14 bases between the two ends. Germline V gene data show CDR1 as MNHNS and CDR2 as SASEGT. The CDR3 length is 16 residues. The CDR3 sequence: CASSEAPRSGYQPQHF. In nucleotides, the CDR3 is TGTGCCAGCAGTGAAGCGCCCAGGTCTGGGTATCAGCCCCAGCATTTT.

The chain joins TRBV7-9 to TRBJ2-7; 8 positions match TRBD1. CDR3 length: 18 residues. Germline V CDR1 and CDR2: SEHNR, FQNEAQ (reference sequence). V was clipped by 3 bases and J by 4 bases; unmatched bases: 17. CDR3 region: CASSLGRGRGSGYYEQYF. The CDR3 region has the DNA TGTGCCAGCAGCTTGGGCAGGGGGCGCGGTAGCGGATATTACGAGCAGTACTTC.

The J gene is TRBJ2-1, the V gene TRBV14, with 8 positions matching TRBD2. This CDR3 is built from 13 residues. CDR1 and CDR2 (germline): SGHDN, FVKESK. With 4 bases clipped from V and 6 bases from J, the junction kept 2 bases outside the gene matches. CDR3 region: CASSLGLANEQFF. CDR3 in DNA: TGTGCCAGCAGCCTCGGACTAGCCAATGAGCAGTTCTTC.